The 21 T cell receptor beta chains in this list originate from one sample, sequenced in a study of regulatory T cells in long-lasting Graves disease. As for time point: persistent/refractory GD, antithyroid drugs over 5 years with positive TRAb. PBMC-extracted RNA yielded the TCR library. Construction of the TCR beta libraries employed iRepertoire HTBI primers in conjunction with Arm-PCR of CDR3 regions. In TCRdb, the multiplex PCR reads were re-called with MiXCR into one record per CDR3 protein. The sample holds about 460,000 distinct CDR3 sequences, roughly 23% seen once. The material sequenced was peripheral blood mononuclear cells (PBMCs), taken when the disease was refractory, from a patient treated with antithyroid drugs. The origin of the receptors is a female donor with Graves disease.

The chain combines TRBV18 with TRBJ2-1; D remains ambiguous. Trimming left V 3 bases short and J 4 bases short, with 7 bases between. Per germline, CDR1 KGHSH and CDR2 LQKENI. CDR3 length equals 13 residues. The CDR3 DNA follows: TGTGCCAGCTCACCCGAAGGTTACAATGAGCAGTTCTTC. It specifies CASSPEGYNEQFF.

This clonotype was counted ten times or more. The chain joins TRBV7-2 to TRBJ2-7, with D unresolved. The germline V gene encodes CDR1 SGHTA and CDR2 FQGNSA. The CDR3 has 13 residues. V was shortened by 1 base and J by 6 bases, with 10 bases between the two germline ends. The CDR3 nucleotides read TGTGCCAGCAGCTTAGACGCAGGCACCGAGCAGTACTTC. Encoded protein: CASSLDAGTEQYF.

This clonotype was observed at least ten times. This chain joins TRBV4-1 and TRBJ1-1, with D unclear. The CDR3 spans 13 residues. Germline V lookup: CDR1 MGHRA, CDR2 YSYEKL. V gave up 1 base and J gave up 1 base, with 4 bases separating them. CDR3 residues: CASSQAANTEAFF. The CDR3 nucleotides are TGCGCCAGCAGCCAAGCCGCGAACACTGAAGCTTTCTTT.

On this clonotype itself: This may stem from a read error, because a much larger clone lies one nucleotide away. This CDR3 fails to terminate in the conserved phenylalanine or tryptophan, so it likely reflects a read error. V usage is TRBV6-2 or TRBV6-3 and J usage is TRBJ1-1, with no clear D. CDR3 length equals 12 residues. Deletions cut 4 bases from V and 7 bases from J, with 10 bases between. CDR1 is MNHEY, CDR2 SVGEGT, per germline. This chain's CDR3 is CASSFTVFEAFS. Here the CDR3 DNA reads TGTGCCAGCAGTTTCACCGTATTTGAAGCTTTCTCT.

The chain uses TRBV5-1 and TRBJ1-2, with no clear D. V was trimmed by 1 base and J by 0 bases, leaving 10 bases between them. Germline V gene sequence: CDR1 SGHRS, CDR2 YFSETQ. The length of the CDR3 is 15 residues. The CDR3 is CASSLTAGANYGYTF. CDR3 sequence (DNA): TGCGCCAGCAGCTTGACGGCAGGAGCTAACTATGGCTACACCTTC.

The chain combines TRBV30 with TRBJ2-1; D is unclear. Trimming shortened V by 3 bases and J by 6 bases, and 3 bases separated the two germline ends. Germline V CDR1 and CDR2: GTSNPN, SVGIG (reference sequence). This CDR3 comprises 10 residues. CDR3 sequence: CAWSSNEQFF. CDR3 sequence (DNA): TGTGCCTGGAGCAGCAATGAGCAGTTCTTC.

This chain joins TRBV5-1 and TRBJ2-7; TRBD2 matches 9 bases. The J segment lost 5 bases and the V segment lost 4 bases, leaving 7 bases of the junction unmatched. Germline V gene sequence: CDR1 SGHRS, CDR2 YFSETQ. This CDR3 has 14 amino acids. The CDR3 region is CASSQVAGADEQYF. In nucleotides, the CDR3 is TGCGCCAGCAGCCAGGTAGCGGGAGCCGACGAGCAGTACTTC.

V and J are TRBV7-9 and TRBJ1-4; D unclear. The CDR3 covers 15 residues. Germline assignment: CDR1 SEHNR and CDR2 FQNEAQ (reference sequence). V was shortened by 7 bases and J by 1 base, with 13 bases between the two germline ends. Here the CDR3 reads CASTPSGLTNEKLFF. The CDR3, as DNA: TGTGCCAGCACCCCCAGTGGGTTAACTAATGAAAAACTGTTTTTT.

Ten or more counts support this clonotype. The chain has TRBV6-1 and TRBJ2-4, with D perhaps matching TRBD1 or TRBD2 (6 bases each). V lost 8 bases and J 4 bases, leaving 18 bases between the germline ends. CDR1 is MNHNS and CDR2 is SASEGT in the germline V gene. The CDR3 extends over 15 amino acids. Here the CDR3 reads CASSSRGDWKNIQYF. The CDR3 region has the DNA TGTGCCAGCTCTTCAAGGGGGGACTGGAAAAACATTCAGTACTTC.

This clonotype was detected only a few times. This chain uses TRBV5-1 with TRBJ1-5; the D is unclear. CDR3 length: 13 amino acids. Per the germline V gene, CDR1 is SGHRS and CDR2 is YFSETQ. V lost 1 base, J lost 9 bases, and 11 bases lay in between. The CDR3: CASSLTDQGPQHF. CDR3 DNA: TGCGCCAGCAGCTTGACGGATCAAGGGCCCCAGCATTTT.

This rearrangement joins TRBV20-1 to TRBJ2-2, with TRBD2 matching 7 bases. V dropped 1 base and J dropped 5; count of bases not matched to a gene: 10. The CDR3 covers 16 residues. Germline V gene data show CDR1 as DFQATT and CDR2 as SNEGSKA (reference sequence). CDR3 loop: CSARAAYGRRTGELFF. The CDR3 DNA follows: TGCAGTGCTAGAGCCGCGTACGGGAGGCGAACCGGGGAGCTGTTTTTT.

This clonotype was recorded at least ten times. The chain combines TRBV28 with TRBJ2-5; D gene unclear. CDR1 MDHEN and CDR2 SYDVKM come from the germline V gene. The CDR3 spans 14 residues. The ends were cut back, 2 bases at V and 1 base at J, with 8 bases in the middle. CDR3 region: CASSLSAAQETQYF. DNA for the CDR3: TGTGCCAGCAGTTTAAGCGCAGCCCAAGAGACCCAGTACTTC.

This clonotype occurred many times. CDR3 DNA sequence: TGTGCCAGCAGTTTGAGGGAGGAAAAACTGTTTTTT. Translated, it gives CASSLREEKLFF. The V and J genes are TRBV12-3 or TRBV12-4 and TRBJ1-4, with unresolved D. With 3 bases removed from V and 8 bases from J, the gap between germline ends came to 7 bases. The CDR3 is 12 amino acids.

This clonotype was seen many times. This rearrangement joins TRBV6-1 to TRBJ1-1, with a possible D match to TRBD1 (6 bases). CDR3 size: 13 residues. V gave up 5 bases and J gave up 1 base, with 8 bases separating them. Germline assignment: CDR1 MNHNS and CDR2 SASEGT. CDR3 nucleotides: TGTGCCAGCAGTCCGGGACAGAACACTGAAGCTTTCTTT. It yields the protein CASSPGQNTEAFF.

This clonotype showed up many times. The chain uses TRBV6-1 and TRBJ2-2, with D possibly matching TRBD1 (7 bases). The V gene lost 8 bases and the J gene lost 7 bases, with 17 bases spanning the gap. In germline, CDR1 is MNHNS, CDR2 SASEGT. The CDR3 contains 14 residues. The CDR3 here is CASQQGRAGGELFF. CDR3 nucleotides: TGTGCCAGCCAACAGGGGAGAGCGGGCGGGGAGCTGTTTTTT.

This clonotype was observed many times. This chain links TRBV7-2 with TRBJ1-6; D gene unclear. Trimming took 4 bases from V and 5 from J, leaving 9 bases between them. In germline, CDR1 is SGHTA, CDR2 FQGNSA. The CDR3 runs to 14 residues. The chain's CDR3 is CASSSRPNNSPLHF. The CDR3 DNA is TGTGCCAGCAGCTCACGACCGAATAATTCACCCCTCCACTTT.

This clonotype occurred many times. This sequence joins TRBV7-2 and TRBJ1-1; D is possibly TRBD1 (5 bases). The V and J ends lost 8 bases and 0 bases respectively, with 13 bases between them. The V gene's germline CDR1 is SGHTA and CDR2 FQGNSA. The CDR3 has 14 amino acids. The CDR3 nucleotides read TGTGCCAGCGGTACGACAGCCATGAACACTGAAGCTTTCTTT. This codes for CASGTTAMNTEAFF. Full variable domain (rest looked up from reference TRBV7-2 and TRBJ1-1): GAGVSQSPSNKVTEKGKDVELRCDPISGHTALYWYRQSLGQGLEFLIYFQGNSAPDKSGLPSDRFSAERTGGSVSTLTIQRTQQEDSAVYLCASGTTAMNTEAFFGQGTRLTVV.

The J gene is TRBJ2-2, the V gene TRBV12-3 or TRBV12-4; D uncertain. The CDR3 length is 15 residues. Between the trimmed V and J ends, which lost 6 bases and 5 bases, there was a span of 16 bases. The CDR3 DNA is TGTGCCAGCAGCCGCCCCCCAGTAGAGACCGGGGAGCTGTTTTTT. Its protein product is CASSRPPVETGELFF.

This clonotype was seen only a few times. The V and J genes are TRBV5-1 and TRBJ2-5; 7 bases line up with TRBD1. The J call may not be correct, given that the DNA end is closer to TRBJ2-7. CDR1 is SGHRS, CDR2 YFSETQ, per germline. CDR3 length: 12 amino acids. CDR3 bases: TGCGCCAGCAGCTTCCAGGGGGACGAGCAGTACTTC. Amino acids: CASSFQGDEQYF.

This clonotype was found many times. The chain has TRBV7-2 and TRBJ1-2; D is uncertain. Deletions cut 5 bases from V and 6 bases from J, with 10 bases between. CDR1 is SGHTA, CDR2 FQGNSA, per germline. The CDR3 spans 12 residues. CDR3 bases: TGTGCCAGCAGCCCCCCGGCCGATGGCTACACCTTC. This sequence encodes CASSPPADGYTF.

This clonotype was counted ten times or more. CDR3 DNA: TGTGCCAGCTCTTTCGCTGGGGGAGGGGTCTACGAGCAGTACTTC. Translated, it gives CASSFAGGGVYEQYF. The chain is built from TRBV28 and TRBJ2-7, with TRBD2 matching over 7 bases. V shed 8 bases and J 3 bases; nucleotides not matched to a gene: 13. There are 15 residues in the CDR3. Germline V gene sequence: CDR1 MDHEN, CDR2 SYDVKM.